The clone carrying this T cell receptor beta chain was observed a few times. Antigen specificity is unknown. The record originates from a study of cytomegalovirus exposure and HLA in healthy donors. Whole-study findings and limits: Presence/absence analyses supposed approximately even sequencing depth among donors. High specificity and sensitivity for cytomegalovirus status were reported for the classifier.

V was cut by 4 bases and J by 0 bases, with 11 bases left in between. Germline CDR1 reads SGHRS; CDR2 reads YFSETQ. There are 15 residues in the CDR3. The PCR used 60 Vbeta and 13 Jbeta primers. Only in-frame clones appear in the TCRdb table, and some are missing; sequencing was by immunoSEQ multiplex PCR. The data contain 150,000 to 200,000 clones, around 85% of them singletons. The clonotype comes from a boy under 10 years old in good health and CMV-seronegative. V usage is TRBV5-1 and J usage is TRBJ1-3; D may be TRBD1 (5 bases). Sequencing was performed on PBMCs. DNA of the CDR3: TGCGCCAGCAGCAGAGATGGACACTCTGGAAACACCATATATTTT. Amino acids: CASSRDGHSGNTIYF.